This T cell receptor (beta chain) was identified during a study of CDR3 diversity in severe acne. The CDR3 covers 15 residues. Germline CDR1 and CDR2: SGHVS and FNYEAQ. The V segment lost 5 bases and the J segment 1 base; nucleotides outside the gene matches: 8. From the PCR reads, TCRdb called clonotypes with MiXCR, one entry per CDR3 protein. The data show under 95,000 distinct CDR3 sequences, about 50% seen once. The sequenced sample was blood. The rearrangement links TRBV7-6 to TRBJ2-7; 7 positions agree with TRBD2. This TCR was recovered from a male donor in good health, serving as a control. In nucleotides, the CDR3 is TGTGCCAGCAGCGTCTATGGGGGGGAGTCCTACGAGCAGTACTTC. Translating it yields CASSVYGGESYEQYF.